This T cell receptor (beta chain) was retrieved from a study of OX40 agonist ivuxolimab in advanced cancers. Study background: Partial responses were seen in three patients, one with hepatocellular carcinoma and two with cutaneous melanoma.

Points from the study as a whole: The study found that CD8+ T cells averaged more expanded clones than CD4+. CD4+ and CD8+ T cells in blood underwent clonal expansion by week 6 at 0.1 to 3.0 mg/kg. Low normalized clonal expansion also occurred in some nonresponding patients.

On this clone: Its antigen is undetermined.

Profiled with immunoSEQ multiplex PCR; TCRdb holds only in-frame clones, not every one. This table holds over 60,000 clones, 80% to 85% found once. This CDR3 contains 11 residues. V lost 7 bases and J 4 bases, leaving 11 bases between the germline ends. The germline V gene has CDR1 DFQATT and CDR2 SNEGSKA (reference sequence). The source of this sequence is an adult with an advanced solid tumor such as melanoma, head and neck, liver or kidney cancer. This chain uses TRBV20-1 with TRBJ2-7; no reliable D call. The sample was CD4+ or CD8+ T cells sorted from blood, taken in a trial of the OX40 agonist ivuxolimab. The CDR3 reads CSVQLSYEQYF. The CDR3 DNA follows: TGCAGTGTTCAGCTTTCTTACGAGCAGTACTTC.